This T cell receptor (beta chain) was observed in a study of blood T cell repertoires in COVID-19. On the study more broadly: COVID-19 samples from acute and convalescent phases originated in the United States, Italy and Spain. Nucleic acid was either cDNA or gDNA, and it came from T cells, B-cell-depleted T cells, or PBMCs.

Germline CDR1 reads LNHDA; CDR2 reads SQIVND (reference sequence). This CDR3 contains 12 residues. With 5 bases clipped from V and 6 bases from J, the junction kept 1 base outside the gene matches. Study processing details: It was from reference gene primer amplification that nucleated cell counts were estimated. The repertoire was sequenced with immunoSEQ multiplex PCR; TCRdb's copy has only in-frame clones and lacks some. The V and J calls and the clone size are those of that table, but D and trimming were determined from the DNA. Of fewer than 350,000 clones in the sample, around nine tenths were seen once.

The chain employs TRBV19 and TRBJ1-1, with 9 bases fitting TRBD1. Specimen: peripheral blood. The sequence derives from a man aged 40-55 years with active or convalescent COVID-19. CDR3 loop: CASSRDRAEAFF. In DNA form, the CDR3 reads TGTGCCAGTAGTCGGGACAGGGCTGAAGCTTTCTTT.